This is a list of T cell receptor beta chains from one sample in a study of OX40 agonist ivuxolimab in advanced cancers. The data were produced by immunoSEQ multiplex PCR, yet TCRdb's version contains in-frame clones alone and is incomplete. The repertoire holds fewer than 65,000 clones, with roughly nine tenths as singletons. The sample in question was CD4+ or CD8+ T cells sorted from blood, obtained in a trial of the OX40 agonist ivuxolimab. The receptors here all came from an adult with an advanced solid tumor such as melanoma, head and neck, liver or kidney cancer. Each CDR3 is given without its conserved first and last residue. Each record gives: CDR3 length, D gene, J gene, V gene, clone size, CDR3 protein. D genes are given only for firm matches. Not every row has a clone size; where given, it reads once, few, many or a size class.

14	.	TRBJ2-5	TRBV5-5	.	ASSNPEFGGGETQY
12	.	TRBJ1-4	TRBV14	once	ASSPPGSYEKLF
12	TRBD2	TRBJ2-7	TRBV11-3	.	ASSQRGSSYEQY
13	.	TRBJ2-3	TRBV25-1	.	ASSGWTDAADTQY
11	.	TRBJ1-5	TRBV6-5	medium-sized	ASSYGTYQPQH
12	.	TRBJ1-1	TRBV29-1	.	SVELVGANTEAF
12	TRBD1	TRBJ1-1	TRBV28	.	ASSSDREGTEAF
12	.	TRBJ2-7	TRBV14	.	ASSQGWGFYEQY
14	TRBD1	TRBJ2-1	TRBV7-6	.	ASSLSPGQGLNEQF
11	.	TRBJ1-4	TRBV2	.	ASIQATNEKLF
13	TRBD1	TRBJ2-3	TRBV9	.	ASSARQGITDTQY
10	.	TRBJ2-1	TRBV2	.	ASSEVHNEQF
13	TRBD2	TRBJ2-1	TRBV7-9	few	ASSPGGGVSNEQF
10	.	TRBJ2-1	TRBV9	.	ASGGDTPGEF
11	.	TRBJ1-2	TRBV2	few	ASSEETVYGYT
13	TRBD2	TRBJ2-1	TRBV5-1	.	ASRPGLADYNEQF
14	TRBD1	TRBJ2-1	TRBV28	.	ASSFLGQGMHNEQF
10	.	TRBJ2-7	TRBV7-9	.	ASSLDRDEQY